The T cell receptor (beta chain) under discussion was sequenced for a study of cytomegalovirus exposure and HLA in healthy donors. This clone was detected a few times. Its antigen is not identified. The length of the CDR3 is 15 residues. The ends lost 1 base at V and 6 bases at J; junction bases unmatched: 8. Looked up from germline, CDR1 is MGHDK and CDR2 is SYGVNS. Study-wide findings and caveats: Some V segments (TRBV6-2 and TRBV6-3 among them) were excluded as indistinguishable.

The PCR used 60 Vbeta and 13 Jbeta primers. Data came from immunoSEQ multiplex PCR; TCRdb stores just in-frame clones and leaves some out. The sample carries approximately 260,000 clones, about nine tenths recorded once. The genes are TRBV25-1 and TRBJ2-7; 8 positions agree with TRBD1. The sequenced sample was PBMCs. This receptor was identified in a girl aged 2 to 10 in good health and CMV-seronegative. The DNA for the CDR3 is TGTGCCAGCAGTGAATTGGACAGGGACGTGGGCGAGCAGTACTTC. Protein product: CASSELDRDVGEQYF.